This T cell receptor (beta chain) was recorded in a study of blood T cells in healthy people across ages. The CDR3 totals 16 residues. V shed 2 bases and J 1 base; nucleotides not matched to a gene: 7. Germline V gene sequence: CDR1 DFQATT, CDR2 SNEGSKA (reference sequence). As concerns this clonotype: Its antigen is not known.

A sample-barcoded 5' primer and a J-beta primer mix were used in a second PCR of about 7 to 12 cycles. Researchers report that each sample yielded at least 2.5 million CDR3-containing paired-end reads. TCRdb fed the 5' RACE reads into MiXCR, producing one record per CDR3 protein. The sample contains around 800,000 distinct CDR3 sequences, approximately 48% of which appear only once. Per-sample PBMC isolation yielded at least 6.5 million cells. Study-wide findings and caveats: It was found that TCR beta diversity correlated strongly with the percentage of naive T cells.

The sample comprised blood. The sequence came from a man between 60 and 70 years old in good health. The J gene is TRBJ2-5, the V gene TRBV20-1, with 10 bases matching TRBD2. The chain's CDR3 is CSARLPGLASQETQYF. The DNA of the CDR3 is TGCAGTGCTAGATTACCGGGACTAGCGTCCCAAGAGACCCAGTACTTC.